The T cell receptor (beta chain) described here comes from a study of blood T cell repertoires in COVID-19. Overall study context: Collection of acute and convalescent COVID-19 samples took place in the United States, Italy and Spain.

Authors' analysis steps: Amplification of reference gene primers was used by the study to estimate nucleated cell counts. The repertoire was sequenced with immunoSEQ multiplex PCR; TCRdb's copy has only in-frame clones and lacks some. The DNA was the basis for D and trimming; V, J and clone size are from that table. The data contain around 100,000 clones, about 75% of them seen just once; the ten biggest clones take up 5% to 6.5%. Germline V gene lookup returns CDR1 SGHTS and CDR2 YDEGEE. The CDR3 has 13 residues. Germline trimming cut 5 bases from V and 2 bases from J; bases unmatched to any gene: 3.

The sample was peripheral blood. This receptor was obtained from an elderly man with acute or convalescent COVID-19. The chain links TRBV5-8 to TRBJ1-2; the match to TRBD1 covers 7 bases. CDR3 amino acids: CASSRTGNYGYTF. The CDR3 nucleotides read TGTGCCAGCAGTCGGACAGGAAACTATGGCTACACCTTC.